This T cell receptor beta chain was profiled in a study of shared clonotypes between healthy human individuals. Participating donors were healthy, HIV-negative adults free of recent acute infections or vaccinations. The assay was immunoSEQ multiplex PCR, and TCRdb's table has in-frame clones only and misses some. The sample includes about 2.4 million clones, 93% of them seen just once. On this clone: Relative to the germline gene, one junction end is altered; a read error may explain this.

The germline V gene has CDR1 SGHAT and CDR2 FQNNGV. The CDR3 sequence is 11 residues long. The J gene is TRBJ1-2, the V gene TRBV11-2; D is unclear. This clonotype was obtained from a man between 18 and 29 years old in good health. Some clones in this sample may be carry-over from other donors' samples. Sequenced sample: naive CD4+ T cells from PBMCs. Subset of the sample: CD45RA+ positively selected. In nucleotides, the CDR3 is TGTGCCAGCAGCCCGTACTACGGCTACACCTTC. Translating gives CASSPYYGYTF.